Shown below are 23 T cell receptor beta chains from a single sample sequenced in a study of blood T cells in healthy people across ages. For the second PCR, which ran for about 6 to 11 cycles, a sample-barcoded 5' primer and a J-beta primer mix were used. In TCRdb, the 5' RACE reads were re-called with MiXCR into one record per CDR3 protein. The sample gives approximately 580,000 distinct CDR3 sequences, less than 25% of which show up once; around 10% is in the top ten. Separately, the same data were catalogued under a study of T cells of mothers and their children.

The sequencing sample was made of blood. These TCRs come from a boy aged 10-17 years in good health.

The chain carries TRBV4-1 and TRBJ2-5; TRBD2 is a possible D gene (5 bases). The J call is uncertain, as TRBJ2-1 better fits the DNA end. This CDR3 has 16 amino acids. CDR1 and CDR2 from the germline V gene are MGHRA and YSYEKL. As DNA, the CDR3 is TGCGCCAGCAGCCAAGATCCATTCCCGGGAAACAATGAGCAGTTCTTC. It encodes CASSQDPFPGNNEQFF.

The sample holds a few counts of this clonotype. The chain carries TRBV20-1 and TRBJ2-4; no definite D call. The germline V and J ends were trimmed by 3 bases and 2 bases, with 17 bases remaining between them. CDR1 is DFQATT and CDR2 is SNEGSKA in the germline V gene (reference sequence). The CDR3 spans 16 residues. CDR3 nucleotides: TGCAGTGCTAGGGAGCAAGTTAGTTTTCCCAAAAACATTCAGTACTTC. It specifies CSAREQVSFPKNIQYF.

Here the CDR3 DNA reads TGTGCCAGCAGCTTAGGGTCGGCCTCCCTAGATACGCAGTATTTT. Its protein product is CASSLGSASLDTQYF. The V call is TRBV7-2, the J call TRBJ2-3; D ambiguous. Trimming shortened V by 1 base and J by 5 bases, and 13 bases separated the two germline ends. Germline CDR1 reads SGHTA; CDR2 reads FQGNSA. The CDR3 contains 15 residues.

This clonotype showed up just a few times. The CDR3 nucleotides are TGTGCCAGCAGTGAAAGCCCAGATAGAGACAGGGGAGAGACCCAGTACTTC. Translated: CASSESPDRDRGETQYF. This chain uses TRBV2 with TRBJ2-5, with 8 bases lining up with TRBD1. The CDR3 has 17 amino acids. V gave up 2 bases and J gave up 4 bases; unmatched junction bases: 12. Looked up from germline, CDR1 is SNHLY and CDR2 is FYNNEI.

This sequence joins TRBV10-3 and TRBJ1-4; TRBD1 might be the D (6 bases). CDR1 ENHRY and CDR2 SYGVKD come from the germline V gene. V lost 7 bases and J lost 8, with 14 bases in between. The CDR3 runs 13 residues. CDR3 sequence reads: CAINNRDGEKLFF. In DNA, the CDR3 is TGTGCCATCAACAACAGGGATGGGGAAAAACTGTTTTTT.

A few counts support this clonotype. V is TRBV27 and J is TRBJ2-6; TRBD1 matches at 7 bases. Germline V gene sequence: CDR1 MNHEY, CDR2 SMNVEV (reference sequence). This CDR3 has 17 residues. Trimming took 1 base from V and 2 from J; bases not matched to a gene: 5. The CDR3 coding sequence is TGTGCCAGCAGTTTATTCTCCGGGACAGCTGGGGCCAACGTCCTGACTTTC. It encodes CASSLFSGTAGANVLTF.

The V and J genes are TRBV20-1 and TRBJ2-5; 13 bases map to TRBD2. The last part of the DNA fits TRBJ2-7 better; the J call may be wrong. The V gene's germline CDR1 is DFQATT and CDR2 SNEGSKA (reference sequence). This CDR3 contains 15 residues. The DNA of the CDR3 is TGCAGTGCTAGATGGACTAGCGGGGGCTACTACGAGCAGTACTTC. Translating it yields CSARWTSGGYYEQYF.

V and J are TRBV12-3 or TRBV12-4 and TRBJ1-6; D remains ambiguous. The V and J ends lost 3 bases and 10 bases respectively, with 13 bases between them. This CDR3 is built from 14 residues. CDR3 in amino acids: CASSFRGPRSPLHF. CDR3 nucleotides: TGTGCCAGCAGTTTTAGAGGGCCTCGGTCACCCCTCCACTTT.

To note about this clonotype: At one of its ends the junction is not consistent with the germline gene, which may arise from a read error. This chain links TRBV4-2 with TRBJ1-1; D gene ambiguous. Germline V gene data show CDR1 as LGHNA and CDR2 as YNFKEQ. CDR3 length: 16 amino acids. The DNA of the CDR3 is TGTGCCAGCAGCCAAGGATGGTGGGAATCGAACACTGAAGCTTCCTTT. Protein product: CASSQGWWESNTEASF.

This chain uses TRBV20-1 with TRBJ2-1, with 8 bases that match TRBD2. Germline V gene sequence: CDR1 DFQATT, CDR2 SNEGSKA (reference sequence). The CDR3 is 15 amino acids. V shed 4 bases and J 0 bases; nucleotides not matched to a gene: 5. The chain's CDR3 is CSAKLAGSSYNEQFF. The CDR3 nucleotides read TGCAGTGCTAAATTAGCGGGGAGCTCCTACAATGAGCAGTTCTTC.

Only a few counts were recorded for this clonotype. The J gene is TRBJ2-1, the V gene TRBV4-2; no firm D call. Trimming removed 3 bases from V and 8 bases from J, with 8 bases in between. The CDR3 contains 12 residues. Germline CDR1 is LGHNA and CDR2 is YNFKEQ. The CDR3: CASSQARDEQFF. Here the CDR3 DNA reads TGTGCCAGCAGCCAGGCTAGGGATGAGCAGTTCTTC.

V and J are TRBV29-1 and TRBJ2-7; no clear D gene. The CDR3 runs to 13 residues. Germline CDR1 SQVTM, CDR2 ANQGSEA. The V gene lost 6 bases and the J gene lost 2 bases, with 14 bases spanning the gap. CDR3 in DNA: TGCAGCGTGGACGGAGACTTCACCTACGAGCAGTACTTC. It yields the protein CSVDGDFTYEQYF.

This clonotype was counted ten times or more. The V and J genes are TRBV28 and TRBJ2-1; D perhaps matches TRBD2 (5 bases). The germline CDR1 and CDR2 sequences are MDHEN and SYDVKM. Trimming cost V 6 bases and J 5 bases, with 11 bases left between them. The CDR3 is made up of 13 amino acids. CDR3 region: CASSTERDNEQFF. CDR3 sequence (DNA): TGTGCCAGCAGCACCGAGAGGGACAATGAGCAGTTCTTC.

The V call is TRBV29-1, the J call TRBJ1-1, with D perhaps TRBD1 (5 bases). The CDR3 length is 14 residues. Germline CDR1 SQVTM, CDR2 ANQGSEA. Trimming took 3 bases from V and 5 from J, leaving 16 bases between them. This chain's CDR3 is CSVEGQGVWTEAFF. The CDR3 DNA reads as TGCAGCGTTGAGGGGCAGGGTGTTTGGACTGAAGCTTTCTTT.

This clonotype was counted between two and nine times. The rearrangement joins TRBV19 to TRBJ1-5, with unresolved D. CDR1 and CDR2 from the germline V gene are LNHDA and SQIVND (reference sequence). The CDR3 is 15 residues long. Trimming shortened V by 3 bases and J by 2 bases, and 11 bases separated the two germline ends. CDR3 sequence: CASSISFGGNQPQHF. Written as DNA, the CDR3 is TGTGCCAGTAGTATCTCGTTTGGTGGCAATCAGCCCCAGCATTTT.

This clonotype appeared a few times. This chain links TRBV7-9 with TRBJ2-1; 9 bases agree with TRBD2. V dropped 5 bases and J dropped 9; count of bases not matched to a gene: 11. This CDR3 contains 15 residues. Germline CDR1 reads SEHNR; CDR2 reads FQNEAQ (reference sequence). The CDR3 loop is CASSHPAGAGGEQFF. CDR3 DNA: TGTGCCAGCAGCCACCCAGCGGGAGCGGGAGGTGAGCAGTTCTTC.

The rearrangement uses TRBV20-1 and TRBJ2-7, with 10 bases identical to TRBD2. CDR3 length: 18 residues. CDR1 and CDR2 from the germline V gene are DFQATT and SNEGSKA (reference sequence). Losses at the gene ends were 3 bases for V and 5 bases for J; bases not matched to a gene: 19. CDR3 in DNA: TGCAGTGCTAGTTCGCTAGCGGGGGAGCGAGGGTTTTTTGACGAGCAGTACTTC. Protein sequence: CSASSLAGERGFFDEQYF.

The chain carries TRBV13 and TRBJ1-2; perhaps TRBD1 as D (5 bases). This CDR3 comprises 14 residues. Trimming pared 5 bases from V and 4 bases from J, leaving 14 bases between. Per germline, CDR1 PRHDT and CDR2 FYEKMQ (reference sequence). The CDR3 loop is CASSAGDSSYGYTF. The CDR3 coding sequence is TGTGCCAGCAGCGCCGGTGACAGCTCCTATGGCTACACCTTC. The full variable domain, rest sourced from reference TRBV13 and TRBJ1-2, is AAGVIQSPRHLIKEKRETATLKCYPIPRHDTVYWYQQGPGQDPQFLISFYEKMQSDKGSIPDRFSAQQFSDYHSELNMSSLELGDSALYFCASSAGDSSYGYTFGSGTRLTVV.

This clonotype was counted between two and nine times. V and J are TRBV28 and TRBJ1-2; D not resolved. The CDR3 has 11 amino acids. Germline V CDR1 and CDR2: MDHEN, SYDVKM. Trimming stripped 6 bases from V and 8 bases from J, with 10 bases between. The CDR3 coding sequence is TGTGCCAGCAGCCCGAGGACGGGCTACACCTTC. Translating gives CASSPRTGYTF.

This clonotype occurred a few times. This rearrangement joins TRBV7-2 to TRBJ1-6, with D hard to call. V lost 1 base and J lost 6, with 10 bases in between. Germline V gene sequence: CDR1 SGHTA, CDR2 FQGNSA. This CDR3 region has 15 residues. The CDR3 loop is CASSLGVRTNSPLHF. The CDR3 nucleotides are TGTGCCAGCAGCTTAGGGGTCAGAACTAATTCACCCCTCCACTTT.

The sample holds a few counts of this clonotype. V gene TRBV28 combines with J gene TRBJ2-7, with D unresolved. This CDR3 spans 12 amino acids. Germline CDR1 reads MDHEN; CDR2 reads SYDVKM. V was trimmed by 6 bases and J by 3 bases, leaving 9 bases between them. CDR3 region: CASSTIVYEQYF. The CDR3 DNA reads TGTGCCAGCAGCACGATCGTCTACGAGCAGTACTTC.

Many counts were recorded for this clonotype. This chain uses TRBV20-1 with TRBJ1-2; possible D gene TRBD1, 6 bases. The CDR3 runs 14 residues. The V end lost 6 bases, the J end lost 2 bases, and 16 bases lay between the germline ends. Germline V CDR1 and CDR2: DFQATT, SNEGSKA (reference sequence). CDR3 sequence (DNA): TGCAGTGCCAGACCGGGACATGTGAACTATGGCTACACCTTC. It codes for CSARPGHVNYGYTF.

This clonotype was found many times. The gene calls are TRBV9 and TRBJ2-4; TRBD2 aligns across 8 bases. Germline V gene sequence: CDR1 SGDLS, CDR2 YYNGEE. V was clipped by 0 bases and J by 9 bases; unmatched bases: 8. This CDR3 contains 15 residues. CDR3 amino acids: CASSVAGGPLGIQYF. CDR3 sequence (DNA): TGTGCCAGCAGCGTAGCGGGAGGGCCCTTGGGCATTCAGTACTTC.